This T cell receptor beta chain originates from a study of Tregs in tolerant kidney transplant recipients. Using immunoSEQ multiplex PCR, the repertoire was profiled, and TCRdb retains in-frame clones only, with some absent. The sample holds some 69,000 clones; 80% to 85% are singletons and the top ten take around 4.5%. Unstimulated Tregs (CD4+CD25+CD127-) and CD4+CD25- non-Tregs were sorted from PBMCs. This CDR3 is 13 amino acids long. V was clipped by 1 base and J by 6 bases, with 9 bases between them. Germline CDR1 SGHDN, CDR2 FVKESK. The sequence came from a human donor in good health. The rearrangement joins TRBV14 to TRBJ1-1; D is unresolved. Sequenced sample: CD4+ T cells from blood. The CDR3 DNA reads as TGTGCCAGCAGCCAAGTAAGGTGGGCTGAAGCTTTCTTT. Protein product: CASSQVRWAEAFF. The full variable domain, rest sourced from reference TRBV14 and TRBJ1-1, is EAGVTQFPSHSVIEKGQTVTLRCDPISGHDNLYWYRRVMGKEIKFLLHFVKESKQDESGMPNNRFLAERTGGTYSTLKVQPAELEDSGVYFCASSQVRWAEAFFGQGTRLTVV.